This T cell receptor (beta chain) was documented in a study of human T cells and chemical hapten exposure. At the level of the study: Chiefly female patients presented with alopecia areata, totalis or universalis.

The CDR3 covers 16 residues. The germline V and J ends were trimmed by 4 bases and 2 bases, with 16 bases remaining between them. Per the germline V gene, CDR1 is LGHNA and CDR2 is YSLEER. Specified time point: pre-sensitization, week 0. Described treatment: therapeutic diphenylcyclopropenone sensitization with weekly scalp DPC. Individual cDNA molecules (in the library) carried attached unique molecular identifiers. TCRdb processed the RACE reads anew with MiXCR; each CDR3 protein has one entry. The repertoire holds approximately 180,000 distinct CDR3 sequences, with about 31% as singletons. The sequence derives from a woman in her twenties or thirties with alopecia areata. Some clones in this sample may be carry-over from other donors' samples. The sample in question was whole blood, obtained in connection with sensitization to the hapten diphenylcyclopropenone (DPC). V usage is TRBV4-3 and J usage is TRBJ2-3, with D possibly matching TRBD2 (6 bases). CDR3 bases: TGCGCCAGCAGCCCCAATATAGGGGACTTCACAGATACGCAGTATTTT. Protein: CASSPNIGDFTDTQYF.